The clone carrying this TCR beta chain has more than one count but fewer than ten. The data are from a study of blood T cells in healthy people across ages. Then a second PCR, running roughly 7 to 12 cycles, was carried out with a sample-barcoded 5' primer and a J-beta primer mix. MiXCR, applied by TCRdb to the 5' RACE reads, yields one record per CDR3 protein. The repertoire holds 730,000 or so distinct CDR3 sequences, with about 40% as singletons. This CDR3 is built from 14 residues. Germline lookup yields CDR1 SQVTM and CDR2 ANQGSEA. Trimming shortened V by 4 bases and J by 4 bases, and 16 bases separated the two germline ends.

The sample consisted of blood. The sequence was collected from a woman aged 60-75 years in good health. The chain carries TRBV29-1 and TRBJ1-2; D unclear. In DNA form, the CDR3 reads TGCAGCGTTGTAAGCAGTATCAAACTCTATGGCTACACCTTC. As protein: CSVVSSIKLYGYTF. Using reference TRBV29-1 and TRBJ1-2 for the parts outside the CDR3, the full variable domain is SAVISQKPSRDICQRGTSLTIQCQVDSQVTMMFWYRQQPGQSLTLIATANQGSEATYESGFVIDKFPISRPNLTFSTLTVSNMSPEDSSIYLCSVVSSIKLYGYTFGSGTRLTVV.